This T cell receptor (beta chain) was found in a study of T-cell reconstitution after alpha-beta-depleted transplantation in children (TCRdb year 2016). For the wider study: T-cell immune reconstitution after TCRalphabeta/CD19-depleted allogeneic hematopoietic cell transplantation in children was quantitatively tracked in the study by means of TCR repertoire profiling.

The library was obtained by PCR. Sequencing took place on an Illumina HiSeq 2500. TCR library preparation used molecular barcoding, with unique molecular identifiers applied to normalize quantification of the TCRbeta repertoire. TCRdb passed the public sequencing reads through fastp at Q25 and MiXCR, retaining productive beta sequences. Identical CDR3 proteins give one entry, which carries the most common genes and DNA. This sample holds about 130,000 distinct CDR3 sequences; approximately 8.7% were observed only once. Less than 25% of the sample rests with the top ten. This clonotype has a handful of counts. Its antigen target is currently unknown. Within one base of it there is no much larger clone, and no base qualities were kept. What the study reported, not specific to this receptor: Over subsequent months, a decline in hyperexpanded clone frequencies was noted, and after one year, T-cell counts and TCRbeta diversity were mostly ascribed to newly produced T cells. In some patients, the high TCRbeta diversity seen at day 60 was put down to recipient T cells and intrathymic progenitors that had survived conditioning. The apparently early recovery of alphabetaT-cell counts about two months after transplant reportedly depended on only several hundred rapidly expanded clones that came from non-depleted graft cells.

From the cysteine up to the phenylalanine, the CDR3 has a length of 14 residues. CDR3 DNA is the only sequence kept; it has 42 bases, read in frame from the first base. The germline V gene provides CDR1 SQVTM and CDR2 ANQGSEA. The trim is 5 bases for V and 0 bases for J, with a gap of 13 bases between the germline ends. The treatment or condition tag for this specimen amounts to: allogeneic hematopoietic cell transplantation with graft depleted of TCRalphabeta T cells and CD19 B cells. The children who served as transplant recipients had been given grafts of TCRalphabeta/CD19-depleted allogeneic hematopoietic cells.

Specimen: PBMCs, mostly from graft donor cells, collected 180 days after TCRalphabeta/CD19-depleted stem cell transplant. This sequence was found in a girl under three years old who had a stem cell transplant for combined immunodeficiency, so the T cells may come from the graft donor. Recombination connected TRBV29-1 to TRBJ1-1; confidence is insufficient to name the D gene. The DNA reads TGCAGCGTTATTCACAAGAACTTGAACACTGAAGCTTTCTTT. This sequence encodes CSVIHKNLNTEAFF.